This T cell receptor beta chain was recovered during a study of blood T cells in healthy people across ages (dated by TCRdb to between 2015 and 2016). Notes on the research overall: In model experiments, roughly one uniquely barcoded TCR beta cDNA molecule per two T cells was captured by template switching. To avoid experimental bias, donors of different ages were randomly spread across the sequencing lanes. Two additional independent replicas of 1 million unique cDNA reads from the same blood draw were analyzed for two donors (one aged 18 to 30 and one aged 80 or older). Age-related changes in TCR beta repertoire diversity were measured in the study by deep sequencing normalized with unique cDNA molecular identifiers. The donors were split into four age groups: young (average 16 years), middle-aged (39), aged (over 55) and long-lived (approximately 89).

This clonotype is a singleton in its sample. Its target antigen remains unknown. Base qualities were left out, and no much larger clone turns up one base away. One read alone makes for weak evidence. Library preparation used 5' RACE. Reads for this sample came from an Illumina HiSeq 2500. The second PCR ran for about 6 to 11 cycles and used a J-beta primer mix along with a sample-barcoded 5' primer. A template-switch 5' adaptor carrying 12 random nucleotides introduced a unique molecular identifier onto each TCR beta cDNA molecule. Each sample yielded at least 3 million CDR3-containing paired-end reads. First-strand cDNA was synthesized from all RNA with the Mint cDNA synthesis kit, primed by a TRBC-specific oligonucleotide. Following uracil-DNA glycosylase treatment, a first 18-cycle PCR with universal primers M1SS and BC2_uni_R was performed on all cDNA. The original pipeline was this. For normalization, 1 million high-quality reads were randomly selected from each sample, with every read carrying a distinct molecular identifier. Reads with shared molecular identifiers were discarded instead of being binned into consensus sequences. MiTCR, run with a Q25 quality threshold and the strictest error-elimination algorithm, handled CDR3 identification, clonotype clustering and error correction. A nonparametric unseen species model with Euler transformation was used to estimate lower-bound total TCR beta diversity. Using fastp at Q25 and MiXCR, TCRdb reprocessed the public reads and kept productive beta chains. Rows merge per CDR3 protein into single entries with the most common DNA and genes. The V and J calls come from TCRdb's annotation, not from the publication. A total of 1.5 million to 2 million distinct CDR3 sequences appear in this sample, around 36% of them only once. The ten largest clonotypes hold approximately 11% of the sample.

The approximately 39 donors, aged 6 to 90 years, were systemically healthy Caucasian individuals from Russia. Each donor gave ten milliliters of peripheral blood, collected into EDTA-treated Vacutainer tubes. Ficoll-Paque density-gradient centrifugation was used to isolate PBMCs, with at least 7 million obtained per sample. Trizol reagent was used to extract total RNA from PBMCs, with at least 5.5 micrograms per sample. For every donor, an aliquot of PBMCs went through flow cytometry to measure the percentages of naive CD45RAhigh/CD27high T cells. V is pruned by 5 bases and J by 2 bases, leaving 10 bases of the junction without a gene match. Taken from cysteine to phenylalanine, the CDR3 has 17 residues. Only the CDR3 part of the read is kept: 51 bases, read in frame from the first base. From the germline V gene, CDR1 is MDHEN and CDR2 is SYDVKM. Results the study describes overall, beyond this receptor: Donor CMV infection status was unknown, potentially confounding age-related changes in expanded clonotypes. A strong correlation was found between observed TCR beta diversity and the percentage of naive T cells measured by flow cytometry. Bulk unsorted PBMC profiling prevented conclusive comparison of naive and antigen-experienced compartments. Total diversity estimates from one million sequenced T cells were considered lower bounds and underestimates. Compared with the aged group, the long-lived group had more naive CD4+ T cells, fewer expanded clones and increased TCR diversity, a pattern suggesting age selection. Observed TCR beta diversity per million T cells fell roughly linearly with age, and a significant reduction was already apparent by age about 43.

This clonotype was obtained from a woman aged 30 to 39 in good health. The rearranged segments are TRBV28 and TRBJ2-3; 10 middle bases align to TRBD2. Sequencing was done on a sample of blood. The CDR3 region: CASSGYSGGPSTDTQYF. The bases read TGTGCCAGCAGTGGTTATAGCGGGGGGCCTTCCACAGATACGCAGTATTTT.